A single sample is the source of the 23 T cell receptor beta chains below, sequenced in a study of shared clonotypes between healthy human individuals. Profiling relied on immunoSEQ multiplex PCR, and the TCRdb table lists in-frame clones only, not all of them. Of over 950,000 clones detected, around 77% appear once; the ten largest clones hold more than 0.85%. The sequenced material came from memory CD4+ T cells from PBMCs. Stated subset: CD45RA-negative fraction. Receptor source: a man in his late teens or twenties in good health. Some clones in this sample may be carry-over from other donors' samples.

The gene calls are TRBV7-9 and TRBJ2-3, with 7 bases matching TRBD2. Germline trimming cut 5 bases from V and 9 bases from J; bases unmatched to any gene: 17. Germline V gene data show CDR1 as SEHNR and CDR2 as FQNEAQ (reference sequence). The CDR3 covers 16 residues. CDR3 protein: CASSEPTSALLRTQYF. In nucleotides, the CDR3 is TGTGCCAGCAGCGAACCAACTAGCGCCTTGTTACGGACGCAGTATTTT. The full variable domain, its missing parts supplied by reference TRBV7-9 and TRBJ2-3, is DTGVSQNPRHKITKRGQNVTFRCDPISEHNRLYWYRQTLGQGPEFLTYFQNEAQLEKSRLLSDRFSAERPKGSFSTLEIQRTEQGDSAMYLCASSEPTSALLRTQYFGPGTRLTVL.

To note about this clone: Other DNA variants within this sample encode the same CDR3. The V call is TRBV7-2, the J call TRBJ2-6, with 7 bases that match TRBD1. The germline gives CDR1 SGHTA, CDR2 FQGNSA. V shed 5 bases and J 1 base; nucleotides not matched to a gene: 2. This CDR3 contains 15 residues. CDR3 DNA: TGTGCCAGCAGCAGACAGGGTTCTGGGGCCAACGTCCTGACTTTC. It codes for CASSRQGSGANVLTF.

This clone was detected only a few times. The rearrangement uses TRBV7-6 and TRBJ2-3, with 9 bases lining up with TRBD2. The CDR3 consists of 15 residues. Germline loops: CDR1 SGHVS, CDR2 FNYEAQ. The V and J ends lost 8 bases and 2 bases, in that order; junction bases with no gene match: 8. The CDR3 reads CASGTPSGTTDTQYF. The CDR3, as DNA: TGTGCCAGCGGTACTCCTAGCGGGACCACAGATACGCAGTATTTT.

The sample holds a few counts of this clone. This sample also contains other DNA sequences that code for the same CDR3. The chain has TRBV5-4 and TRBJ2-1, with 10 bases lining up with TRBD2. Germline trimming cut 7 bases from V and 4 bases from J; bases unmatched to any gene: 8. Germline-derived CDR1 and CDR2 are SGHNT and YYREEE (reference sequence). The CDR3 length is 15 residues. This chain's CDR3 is CASQSGRAEYNEQFF. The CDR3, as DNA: TGTGCCAGCCAAAGCGGGAGGGCCGAATACAATGAGCAGTTCTTC.

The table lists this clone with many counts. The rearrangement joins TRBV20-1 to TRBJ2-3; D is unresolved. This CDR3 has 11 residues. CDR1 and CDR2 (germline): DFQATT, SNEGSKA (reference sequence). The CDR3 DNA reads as TGCAGCGCCGCCCTTGCAGATACGCAGTATTTT. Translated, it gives CSAALADTQYF.

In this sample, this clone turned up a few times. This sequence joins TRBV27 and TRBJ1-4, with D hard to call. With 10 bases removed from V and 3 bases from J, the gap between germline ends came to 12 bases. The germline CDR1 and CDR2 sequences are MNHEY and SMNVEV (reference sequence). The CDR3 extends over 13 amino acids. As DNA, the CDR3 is TGTGCCACCAAAGACGGGTCTAATGAAAAACTGTTTTTT. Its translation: CATKDGSNEKLFF.

Written as DNA, the CDR3 is TGTGCCAGCAGGAACCCGGACGGGGACGAGCAGTACTTC. Amino acids: CASRNPDGDEQYF. This chain connects TRBV6-5 to TRBJ2-7; D might be TRBD2 (5 bases). Germline V gene sequence: CDR1 MNHEY, CDR2 SVGAGI. V gave up 6 bases and J gave up 5 bases, with 14 bases separating them. The CDR3 sequence is 13 residues long.

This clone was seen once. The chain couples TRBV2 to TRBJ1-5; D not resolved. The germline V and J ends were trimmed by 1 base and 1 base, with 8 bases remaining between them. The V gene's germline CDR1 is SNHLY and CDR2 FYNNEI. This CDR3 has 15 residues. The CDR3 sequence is CASSEGGWSNQPQHF. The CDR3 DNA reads TGTGCCAGCAGTGAAGGGGGTTGGAGCAATCAGCCCCAGCATTTT.

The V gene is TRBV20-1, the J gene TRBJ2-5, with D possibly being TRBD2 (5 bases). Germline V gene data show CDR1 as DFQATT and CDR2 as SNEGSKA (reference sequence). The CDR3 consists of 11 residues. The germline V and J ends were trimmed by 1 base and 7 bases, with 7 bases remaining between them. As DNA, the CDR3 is TGCAGTGCTAGAGTTGGAGGGACCCAGTACTTC. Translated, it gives CSARVGGTQYF.

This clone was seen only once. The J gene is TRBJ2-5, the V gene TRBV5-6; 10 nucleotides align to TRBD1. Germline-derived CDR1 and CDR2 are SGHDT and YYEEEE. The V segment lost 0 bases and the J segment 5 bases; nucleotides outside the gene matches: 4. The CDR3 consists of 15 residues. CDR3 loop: CASSLARTGGETQYF. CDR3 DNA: TGTGCCAGCAGCTTGGCCAGGACAGGGGGGGAGACCCAGTACTTC.

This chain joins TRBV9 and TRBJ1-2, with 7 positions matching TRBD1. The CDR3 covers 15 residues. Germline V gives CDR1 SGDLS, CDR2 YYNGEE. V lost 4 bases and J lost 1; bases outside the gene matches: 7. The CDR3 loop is CASSFRQGDNYGYTF. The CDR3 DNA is TGTGCCAGCAGCTTCAGACAGGGAGATAACTATGGCTACACCTTC.

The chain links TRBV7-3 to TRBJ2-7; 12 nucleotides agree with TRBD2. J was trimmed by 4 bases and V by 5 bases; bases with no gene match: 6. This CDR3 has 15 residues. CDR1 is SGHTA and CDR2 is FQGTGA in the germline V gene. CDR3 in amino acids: CASSKTSGSQYEQYF. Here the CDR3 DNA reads TGTGCCAGCAGCAAGACTAGCGGGAGTCAGTACGAGCAGTACTTC.

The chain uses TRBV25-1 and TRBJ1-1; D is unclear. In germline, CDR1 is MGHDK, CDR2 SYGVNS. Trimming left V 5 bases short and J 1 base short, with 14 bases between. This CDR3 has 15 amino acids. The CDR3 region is CASSPRAGGNTEAFF. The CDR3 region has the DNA TGTGCCAGCAGTCCCCGTGCCGGAGGGAACACTGAAGCTTTCTTT.

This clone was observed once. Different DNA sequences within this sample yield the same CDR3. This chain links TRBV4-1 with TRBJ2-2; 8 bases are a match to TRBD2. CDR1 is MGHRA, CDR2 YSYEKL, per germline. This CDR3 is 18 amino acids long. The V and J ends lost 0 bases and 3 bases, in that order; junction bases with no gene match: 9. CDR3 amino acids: CASSQDPRREGYTGELFF. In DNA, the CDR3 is TGCGCCAGCAGCCAAGACCCTCGACGGGAGGGTTACACCGGGGAGCTGTTTTTT.

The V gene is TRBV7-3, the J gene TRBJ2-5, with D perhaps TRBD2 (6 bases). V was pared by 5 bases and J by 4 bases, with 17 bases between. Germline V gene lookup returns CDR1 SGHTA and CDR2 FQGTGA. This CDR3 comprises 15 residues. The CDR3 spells CASSPFSGAAETQYF. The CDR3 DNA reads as TGTGCCAGCAGCCCTTTTTCGGGAGCCGCAGAGACCCAGTACTTC.

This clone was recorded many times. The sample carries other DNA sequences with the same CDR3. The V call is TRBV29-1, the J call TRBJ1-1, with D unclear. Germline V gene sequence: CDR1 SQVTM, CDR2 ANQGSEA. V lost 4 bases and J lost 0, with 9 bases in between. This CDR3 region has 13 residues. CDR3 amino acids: CSVVPSMNTEAFF. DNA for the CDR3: TGCAGCGTTGTTCCCTCTATGAACACTGAAGCTTTCTTT.

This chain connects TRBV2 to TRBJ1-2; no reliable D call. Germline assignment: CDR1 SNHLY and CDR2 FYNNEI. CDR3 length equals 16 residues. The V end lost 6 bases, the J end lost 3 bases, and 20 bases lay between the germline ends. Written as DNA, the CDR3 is TGTGCCAGCAGCTCACTAAGCCCGAGGTTGGACTATGGCTACACCTTC. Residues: CASSSLSPRLDYGYTF.

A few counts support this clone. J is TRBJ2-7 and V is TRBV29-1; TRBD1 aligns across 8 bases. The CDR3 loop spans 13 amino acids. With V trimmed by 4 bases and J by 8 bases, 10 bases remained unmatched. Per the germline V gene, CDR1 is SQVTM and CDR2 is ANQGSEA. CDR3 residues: CSVARERDRKQYF. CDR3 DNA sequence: TGCAGCGTTGCCCGGGAGAGGGACAGGAAGCAGTACTTC.

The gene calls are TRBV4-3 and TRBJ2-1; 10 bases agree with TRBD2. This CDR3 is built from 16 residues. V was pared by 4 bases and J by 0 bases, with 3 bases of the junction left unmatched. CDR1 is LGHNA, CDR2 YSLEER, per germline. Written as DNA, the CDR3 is TGCGCCAGCAGCCGTATAGCGGGGGGCTCCTACAATGAGCAGTTCTTC. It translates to CASSRIAGGSYNEQFF.

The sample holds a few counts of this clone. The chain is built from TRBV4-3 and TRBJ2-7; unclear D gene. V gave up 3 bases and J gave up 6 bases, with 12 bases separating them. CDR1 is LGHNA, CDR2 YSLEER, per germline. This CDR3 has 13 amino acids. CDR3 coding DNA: TGCGCCAGCAGCCACAACATGGGTGGCGAGCAGTACTTC. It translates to CASSHNMGGEQYF.

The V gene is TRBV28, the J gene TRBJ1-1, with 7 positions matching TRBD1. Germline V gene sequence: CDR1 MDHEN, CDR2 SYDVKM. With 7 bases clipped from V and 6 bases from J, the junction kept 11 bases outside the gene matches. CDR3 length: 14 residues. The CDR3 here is CASNLETGVAEAFF. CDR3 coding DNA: TGTGCCAGCAACTTGGAAACAGGGGTGGCTGAAGCTTTCTTT.

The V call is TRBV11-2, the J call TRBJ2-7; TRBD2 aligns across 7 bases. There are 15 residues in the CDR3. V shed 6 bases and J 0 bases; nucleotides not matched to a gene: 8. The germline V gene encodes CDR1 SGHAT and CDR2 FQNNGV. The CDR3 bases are TGTGCCAGCAGACATTTCGGGGGGTCCTCCTACGAGCAGTACTTC. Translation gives CASRHFGGSSYEQYF.

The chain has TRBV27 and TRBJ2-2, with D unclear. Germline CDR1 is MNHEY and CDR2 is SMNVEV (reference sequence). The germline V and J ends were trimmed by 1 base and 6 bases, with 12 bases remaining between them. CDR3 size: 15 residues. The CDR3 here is CASSLFSSWAGELFF. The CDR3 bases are TGTGCCAGCAGTTTATTCTCTAGTTGGGCCGGGGAGCTGTTTTTT.